These 3 T cell receptor beta chains share one sample of origin, sequenced in a study of Graves' ophthalmopathy and Graves' hyperthyroidism. Amplification of the TCR beta CDR3 regions used RNA transcripts (as template). A first-round RT-PCR used HTBI primers, followed by a second-round multiplex PCR. TCRdb redid the calling of the multiplex PCR reads with MiXCR, one entry per CDR3 protein. The data show 230,000 or so distinct CDR3 sequences, less than 55% seen once. The sample was peripheral blood. The source is an adult man with Graves' ophthalmopathy.

This clonotype has a handful of counts. This sequence joins TRBV5-1 and TRBJ1-2; the D is unclear. Germline V gives CDR1 SGHRS, CDR2 YFSETQ. CDR3 length: 14 amino acids. Between the trimmed V and J ends, which lost 0 bases and 5 bases, there was a span of 11 bases. DNA of the CDR3: TGCGCCAGCAGCTTGGGCTCGACGGCGTATGGCTACACCTTC. Amino acid sequence: CASSLGSTAYGYTF.

This clonotype was seen a handful of times. The chain uses TRBV15 and TRBJ2-7; TRBD1 aligns across 7 bases. Losses at the gene ends were 4 bases for V and 0 bases for J; bases not matched to a gene: 3. The CDR3 loop spans 14 amino acids. In germline, CDR1 is LNHNV, CDR2 YYDKDF (reference sequence). The CDR3 spells CATSKRDSSYEQYF. CDR3 bases: TGTGCCACCAGCAAAAGGGACAGCTCCTACGAGCAGTACTTC.

This clonotype has ten or more counts. The V call is TRBV28, the J call TRBJ1-2, with D perhaps TRBD1 (5 bases). Germline assignment: CDR1 MDHEN and CDR2 SYDVKM. Trimming pared 5 bases from V and 8 bases from J, leaving 24 bases between. The CDR3 is 16 residues long. This chain's CDR3 is CASSPITGTGTMGYTF. The CDR3 coding sequence is TGTGCCAGCAGTCCGATCACCGGGACGGGCACGATGGGCTACACCTTC.